The entry below describes one T cell receptor (beta chain). Antigen: not known. This CDR3 has 14 amino acids. Germline values: CDR1 SGDLS, CDR2 YYNGEE. J was trimmed by 6 bases and V by 4 bases; bases with no gene match: 7. Measured with immunoSEQ multiplex PCR; TCRdb has only the in-frame clones, and not every one. The table includes 1,500 to 2,000 clones, 20% to 30% detected once. The data stem from a study of T cells in localized non-small cell lung cancer. Study-wide results and caveats: Of the top 100 tumor clones, median 57 were in adjacent lung, approximately 29 among its top 100.

The clonotype was recovered from a woman aged 35 to 69 with stage II squamous cell lung carcinoma. This chain links TRBV9 with TRBJ2-3, with TRBD1 matching over 8 bases. Sequencing was performed on lung tumor tissue, taken before any cancer treatment. This CDR3 reads CASSTRQGTDTQYF. The DNA of the CDR3 is TGTGCCAGCAGCACTCGACAGGGGACTGATACGCAGTATTTT.